This T cell receptor beta chain derives from a study of T cells in Graves' hyperthyroidism and ophthalmopathy. Template material for amplifying TCR beta CDR3 regions consisted of RNA transcripts. A set of HTBI primers served as the primers for a first-round RT-PCR of the TCR CDR3. TCRdb re-analysed the multiplex PCR reads in MiXCR, keeping a single row per CDR3 protein. Among about 710,000 distinct CDR3 sequences listed, about 15% were seen once. This clonotype came up a few times. Its antigen is currently unknown. Absence of ophthalmopathy progression within 18 months defined stable Graves' hyperthyroidism. Recently diagnosed hyperthyroidism of less than 2 months' duration affected patients aged 18 to 65. With 2 bases clipped from V and 9 bases from J, the junction kept 5 bases outside the gene matches. Per germline, CDR1 MGHDK and CDR2 SYGVNS. The CDR3 extends over 14 amino acids. Findings and limits, study-wide: A 13 V-J model separated ophthalmopathy from stable hyperthyroidism. Blood also carried most thyroid clonotypes expanded above 0.001.

Sequencing was done on a sample of blood. The gene calls are TRBV25-1 and TRBJ2-1, with TRBD1 matching 9 bases. This TCR came from a young man with Graves' hyperthyroidism. This CDR3 reads CASSEPGTGTEQFF. The CDR3 bases are TGTGCCAGCAGTGAACCCGGGACAGGGACTGAGCAGTTCTTC.